This TCR beta chain emerged from a study of T cells in Graves' hyperthyroidism and ophthalmopathy. Amplified TCR beta CDR3 regions came from RNA transcripts. HTBI primers were used for first-round RT-PCR of the TCR CDR3. TCRdb passed the multiplex PCR reads through MiXCR, listing each CDR3 protein once. The profile shows roughly 420,000 distinct CDR3 sequences, approximately 14% of them singletons. This clonotype has a count of ten or more. Its antigen is still unknown. Study outcomes and limitations: Peripheral blood also featured most of the thyroid clonotypes expanded above 0.001.

The clonotype was recovered from a woman aged 18-29 years with Graves' hyperthyroidism. The sample comprised blood.

As DNA, the CDR3 is TGTGCCAGCGCGGGTCAGGGTTATCAGCCCCAGCATTTT. It is translated as CASAGQGYQPQHF. The chain recombines TRBV6-1 with TRBJ1-5; a possible D gene is TRBD1 (5 bases). The germline V and J ends were trimmed by 8 bases and 5 bases, with 13 bases remaining between them. Germline CDR1 is MNHNS and CDR2 is SASEGT. The CDR3 has 13 amino acids.